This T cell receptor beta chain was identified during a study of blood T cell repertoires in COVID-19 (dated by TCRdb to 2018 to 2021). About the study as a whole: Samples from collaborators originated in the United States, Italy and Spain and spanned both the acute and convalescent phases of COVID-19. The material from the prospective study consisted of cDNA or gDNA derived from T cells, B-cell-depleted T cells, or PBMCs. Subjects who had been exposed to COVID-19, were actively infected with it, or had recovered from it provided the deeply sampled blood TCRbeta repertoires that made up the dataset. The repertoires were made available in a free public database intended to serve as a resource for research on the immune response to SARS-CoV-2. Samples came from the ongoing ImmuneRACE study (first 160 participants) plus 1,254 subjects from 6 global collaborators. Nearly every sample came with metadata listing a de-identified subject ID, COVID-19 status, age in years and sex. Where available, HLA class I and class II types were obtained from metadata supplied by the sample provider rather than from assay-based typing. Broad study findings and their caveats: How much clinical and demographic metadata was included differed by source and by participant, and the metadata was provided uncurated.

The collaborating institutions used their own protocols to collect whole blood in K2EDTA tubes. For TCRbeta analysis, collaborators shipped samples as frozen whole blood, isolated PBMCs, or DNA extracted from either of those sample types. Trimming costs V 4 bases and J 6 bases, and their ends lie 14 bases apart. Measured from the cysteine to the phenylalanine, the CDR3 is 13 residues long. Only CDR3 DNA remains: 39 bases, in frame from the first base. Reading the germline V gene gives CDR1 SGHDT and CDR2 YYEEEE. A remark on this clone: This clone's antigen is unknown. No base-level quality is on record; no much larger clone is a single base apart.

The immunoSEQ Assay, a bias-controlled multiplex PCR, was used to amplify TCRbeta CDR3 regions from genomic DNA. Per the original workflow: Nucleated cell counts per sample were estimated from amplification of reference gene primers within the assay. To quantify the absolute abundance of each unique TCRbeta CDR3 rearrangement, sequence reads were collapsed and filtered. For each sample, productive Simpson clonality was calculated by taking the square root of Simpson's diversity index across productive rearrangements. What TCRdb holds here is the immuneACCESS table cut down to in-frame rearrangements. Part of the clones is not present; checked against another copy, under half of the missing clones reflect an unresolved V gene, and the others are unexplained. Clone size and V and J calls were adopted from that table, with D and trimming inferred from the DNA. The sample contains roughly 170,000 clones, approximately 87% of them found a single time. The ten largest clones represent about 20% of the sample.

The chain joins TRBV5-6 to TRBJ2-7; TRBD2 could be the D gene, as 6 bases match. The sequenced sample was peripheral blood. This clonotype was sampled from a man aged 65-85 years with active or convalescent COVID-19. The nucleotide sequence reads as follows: TGTGCCAGCAGCCACTTAGAAGCGGGCGAGCAGTACTTC. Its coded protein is CASSHLEAGEQYF.